Listed below are T cell receptor beta chains from one sample, sequenced in a study of T cell responses to AZD1222 COVID-19 vaccine. Libraries were prepared by immunoSEQ multiplex PCR; TCRdb keeps only in-frame clonotypes and omits some of them. The data contain 110,000 or so clones, about 87% of them singletons. The sample consisted of peripheral blood, taken 28 days after the second AZD1222 dose. The origin of the receptors is an adult who received the AZD1222 COVID-19 vaccine. Each CDR3 is given with its conserved first and last residue. Fields, in order: D gene, CDR3 length, J gene, clone size, V gene, CDR3 DNA, CDR3 protein. The D gene is left open where the match is weak. Size tells how often a clone was seen (once, few, many) or the class of an expanded clone, and some rows leave it out.

>-|16|TRBJ1-4|-|TRBV4-2
TGTGCCAGCAGCCAAATCCAGCGGCAGGCGGAGGAAAAACTGTTTTTT
CASSQIQRQAEEKLFF
>-|15|TRBJ1-2|-|TRBV10-3
TGTGCCATCAGTGAGGGGACACCTTTAGCCTATGGCTACACCTTC
CAISEGTPLAYGYTF
>TRBD1|16|TRBJ2-1|-|TRBV12-5
TGTGCTAGTGGTTTGGTACGGGACAGCCTTCCCAATGAGCAGTTCTTC
CASGLVRDSLPNEQFF
>TRBD1|14|TRBJ2-3|once|TRBV7-2
TGTGCCAGCAGCCGGGACAGTCCAACAGATACGCAGTATTTT
CASSRDSPTDTQYF
>TRBD1|13|TRBJ2-3|-|TRBV19
TGTGCCAGTAAGAGGCAGGGGGCAGATACGCAGTATTTT
CASKRQGADTQYF
>-|12|TRBJ2-7|-|TRBV3-1/TRBV3-2
TGTGCCAGCAGCCAGCGCCACTACGAGCAGTACTTC
CASSQRHYEQYF
>TRBD2|15|TRBJ2-1|-|TRBV9
TGTGCCAGCAGCGTAGGAGTAGCGGGGGGTTTTGAGCAGTTCTTC
CASSVGVAGGFEQFF
>-|13|TRBJ1-4|-|TRBV18
TGTGCCAGCTCACCAAGCGGAAATGAAAAACTGTTTTTT
CASSPSGNEKLFF
>-|10|TRBJ1-2|-|TRBV19
TGTGCCAGTTACTACTATGGCTACACCTTC
CASYYYGYTF
>-|15|TRBJ1-3|-|TRBV6-6
TGTGCCAGCAGGGGACGGCAGGGCTCTGGAAACACCATATATTTT
CASRGRQGSGNTIYF
>-|16|TRBJ1-4|-|TRBV7-3
TGTGCCAGCAGCCCTGGGAGGGGAGGGGTGGATGAAAAACTGTTTTTT
CASSPGRGGVDEKLFF
>TRBD1|14|TRBJ2-1|once|TRBV27
TGTGCCAGCGCCCGACAGGGGATAATGGATGAGCAGTTCTTC
CASARQGIMDEQFF
>-|14|TRBJ1-2|-|TRBV19
TGTGCCAGTAGGCTGGAGGCAGCTAACTATGGCTACACCTTC
CASRLEAANYGYTF
>TRBD1|19|TRBJ1-2|-|TRBV19
TGTGCCAGTAGTATACGCCTTAAAATCCCGGGACAGGATAACTATGGCTACACCTTC
CASSIRLKIPGQDNYGYTF
>-|16|TRBJ2-1|once|TRBV9
TGTGCCAGCAGCGTAGGGGGCCTAAGCTCCTACAATGAGCAGTTCTTC
CASSVGGLSSYNEQFF
>-|14|TRBJ2-1|-|TRBV5-1
TGCGCCAGCAGCCCCAACACAGGGAATAATGAGCAGTTCTTC
CASSPNTGNNEQFF
>TRBD2|15|TRBJ2-7|-|TRBV11-1
TGTGCCAGCAGCTTACTAGCGGCCACCTCCTACGAGCAGTACTTC
CASSLLAATSYEQYF
>-|11|TRBJ1-1|-|TRBV7-2
TGTGCCAGCAGACAGGGATCTGAAGCTTTCTTT
CASRQGSEAFF
>TRBD2|15|TRBJ2-7|once|TRBV5-1
TGCGCCAGCAGCCCCCAGAGCGGGGGGATCTACGAGCAGTACTTC
CASSPQSGGIYEQYF
>-|13|TRBJ2-7|few|TRBV28
TGTGCCAGCAGTTTAAACGGACCTTACGAGCAGTACTTC
CASSLNGPYEQYF
>-|12|TRBJ1-1|-|TRBV7-2
TGTGCCAGCAGCTCATTAACAAGGGAACCTTTCTTT
CASSSLTREPFF
>-|15|TRBJ2-1|-|TRBV7-2
TGTGCCAGCAGCCCCCCTGGCGGGATGGGGAATGAGCAGTTCTTC
CASSPPGGMGNEQFF
>-|14|TRBJ1-1|-|TRBV7-8
TGTGCCAGCAGCTTAGACAGGGTGAACACTGAAGCTTTCTTT
CASSLDRVNTEAFF
>-|16|TRBJ2-3|-|TRBV3-1/TRBV3-2
TGTGCCAGCAGCCAAGGGGCCCCCCGGGCCCACGATACGCAGTATTTT
CASSQGAPRAHDTQYF
>-|14|TRBJ2-5|-|TRBV4-2
TGTGCCAGCAGCCAACAGCCGGTCCAAGAGACCCAGTACTTC
CASSQQPVQETQYF
>TRBD1|12|TRBJ1-2|-|TRBV14
TGTGCCAGCAGAGGGGACAGCTATGGCTACACCTTC
CASRGDSYGYTF
>-|12|TRBJ2-1|-|TRBV11-3
TGTGCCAGCAGCTTAGCGGCGAATGAGCAGTTCTTC
CASSLAANEQFF
>TRBD1|12|TRBJ1-1|-|TRBV6-5
TGTGCCAGCAGTTCGGGACAGGGGGGTTCTTTCTTT
CASSSGQGGSFF
>TRBD2|17|TRBJ2-3|-|TRBV9
TGTGCCAGCAGCGTGCAGCGGGGGGGAGTTGGGACAGATACGCAGTATTTT
CASSVQRGGVGTDTQYF
>-|14|TRBJ2-7|-|TRBV6-6
TGTGCCAGCAGTTCCCCCGACAGGACCTACGAGCAGTACTTC
CASSSPDRTYEQYF
>-|14|TRBJ2-3|-|TRBV7-2
TGTGCCAGCAGCGGGGGTCCGAGCACAGATACGCAGTATTTT
CASSGGPSTDTQYF
>-|15|TRBJ1-6|-|TRBV19
TGTGCCAGTAGTCTCTTTCCAGAGTTGAATTCACCCCTCCACTTT
CASSLFPELNSPLHF
>-|12|TRBJ1-2|once|TRBV10-3
TGTGCCATCAGTGGCGAGTTCCGGGGCTACACCTTC
CAISGEFRGYTF
>TRBD1|12|TRBJ1-2|once|TRBV28
TGCGCGACAGGGGAACATAACTATGGCTACACCTTC
CATGEHNYGYTF
>TRBD2|15|TRBJ2-3|-|TRBV5-6
TGTGCCAGCAGCTTCGGCGGGGGGGGAACAGATACGCAGTATTTT
CASSFGGGGTDTQYF
>TRBD2|16|TRBJ2-3|-|TRBV27
TGTGCCAGCAGTCGAGGACTAGCGGTGAACACAGATACGCAGTATTTT
CASSRGLAVNTDTQYF
>-|13|TRBJ1-2|few|TRBV29-1
TGCAGCGCCGAGACTGGGGTCGACTATGGCTACACCTTC
CSAETGVDYGYTF
>TRBD2|15|TRBJ2-5|-|TRBV6-5
TGTGCCAGCAGTTACATCAGGAAAGCGGGGCTCCACCAGTACTTC
CASSYIRKAGLHQYF
>TRBD1|15|TRBJ1-1|-|TRBV6-2/TRBV6-3
TGTGCCAGCAGTAACGCAGGGGGCCCGGACACTGAAGCTTTCTTT
CASSNAGGPDTEAFF
>-|14|TRBJ1-6|-|TRBV7-2
TGTGCCAGCAGTCCTGGGAGGGTCGGATCACCCCTCCACTTT
CASSPGRVGSPLHF
>TRBD1|14|TRBJ1-4|-|TRBV20-1
TGCAGTGCTAGTAGACAGGGGGGGAGGGAAAAACTGTTTTTT
CSASRQGGREKLFF